Included here is one TCR beta chain sequence, with context. CDR1 and CDR2 from the germline V gene are GTSNPN and SVGIG (reference sequence). The CDR3 spans 12 residues. The ends were cut back, 5 bases at V and 3 bases at J, with 11 bases in the middle. Sequenced by immunoSEQ multiplex PCR; TCRdb stores in-frame clones only, minus some. Of over a million clones detected, 60% to 80% appear once; the ten largest clones hold approximately 1.5%. This sample stems from a study of shared clonotypes between healthy human individuals. This TCR derives from a man between 18 and 35 years old in good health. This sequence joins TRBV30 and TRBJ2-7; the D is unclear. Input material: memory CD4+ T cells sorted from blood. Subset here: CD45RA-negative fraction. The CDR3 spells CAWQEGGYEQYF. The DNA for the CDR3 is TGTGCCTGGCAGGAAGGTGGCTACGAGCAGTACTTC.